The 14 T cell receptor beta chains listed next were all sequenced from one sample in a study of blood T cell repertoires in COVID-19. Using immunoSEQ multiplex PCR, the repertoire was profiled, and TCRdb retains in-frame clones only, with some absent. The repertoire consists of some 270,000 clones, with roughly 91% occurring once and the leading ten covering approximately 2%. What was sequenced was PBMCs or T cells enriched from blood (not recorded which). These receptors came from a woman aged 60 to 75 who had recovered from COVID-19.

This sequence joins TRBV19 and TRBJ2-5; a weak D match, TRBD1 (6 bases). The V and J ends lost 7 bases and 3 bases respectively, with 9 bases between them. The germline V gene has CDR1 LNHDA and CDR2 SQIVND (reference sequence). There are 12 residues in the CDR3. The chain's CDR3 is CASTGAEETQYF. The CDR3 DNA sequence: TGTGCCAGTACAGGGGCTGAAGAGACCCAGTACTTC.

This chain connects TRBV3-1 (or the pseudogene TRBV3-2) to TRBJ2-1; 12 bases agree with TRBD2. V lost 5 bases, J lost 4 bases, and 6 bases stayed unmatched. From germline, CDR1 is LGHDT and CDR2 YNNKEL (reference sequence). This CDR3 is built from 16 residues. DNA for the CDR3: TGTGCCAGCAGCAGAGGACTAGCGGGGTCATACAATGAGCAGTTCTTC. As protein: CASSRGLAGSYNEQFF.

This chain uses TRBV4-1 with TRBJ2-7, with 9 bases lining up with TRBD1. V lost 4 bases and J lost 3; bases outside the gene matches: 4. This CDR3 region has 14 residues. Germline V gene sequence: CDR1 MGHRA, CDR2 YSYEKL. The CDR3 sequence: CASSPGTGHYEQYF. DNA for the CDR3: TGCGCCAGCAGCCCCGGGACAGGGCACTACGAGCAGTACTTC.

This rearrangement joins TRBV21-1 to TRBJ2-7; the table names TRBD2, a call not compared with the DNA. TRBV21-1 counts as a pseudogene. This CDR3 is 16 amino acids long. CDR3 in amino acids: CASIRASAQISYEQYF. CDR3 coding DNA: TGTGCCAGCATAAGAGCTAGCGCACAAATCTCCTACGAGCAGTACTTC.

The CDR3 here is CASSPGASGGYNEQFF. The CDR3 DNA sequence: TGTGCCAGCAGCCCTGGGGCTAGCGGGGGCTACAATGAGCAGTTCTTC. J is TRBJ2-1 and V is TRBV9; TRBD2 aligns across 10 bases. Per germline, CDR1 SGDLS and CDR2 YYNGEE. This CDR3 has 16 residues. V trimming: 4 bases; J trimming: 3 bases; junction bases outside the gene matches: 7.

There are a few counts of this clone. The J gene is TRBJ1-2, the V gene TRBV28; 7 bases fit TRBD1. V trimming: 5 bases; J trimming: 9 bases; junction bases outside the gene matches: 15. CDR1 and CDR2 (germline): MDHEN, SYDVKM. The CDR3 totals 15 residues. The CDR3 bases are TGTGCCAGCAGTACAACGCCCGGGACAGATAAGCGCTACACCTTC. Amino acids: CASSTTPGTDKRYTF.

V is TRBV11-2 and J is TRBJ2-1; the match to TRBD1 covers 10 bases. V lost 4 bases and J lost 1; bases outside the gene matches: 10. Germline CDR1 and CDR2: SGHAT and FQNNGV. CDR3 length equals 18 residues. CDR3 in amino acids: CASSSSEPGQGSYNEQFF. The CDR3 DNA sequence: TGTGCCAGCAGCTCCTCCGAACCGGGACAGGGGTCCTACAATGAGCAGTTCTTC.

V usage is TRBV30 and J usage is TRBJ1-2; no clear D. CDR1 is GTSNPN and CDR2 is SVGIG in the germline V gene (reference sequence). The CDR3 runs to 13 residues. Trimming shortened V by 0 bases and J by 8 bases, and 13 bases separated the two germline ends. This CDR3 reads CAWSVMRRVGYTF. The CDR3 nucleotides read TGTGCCTGGAGTGTAATGCGGCGTGTGGGCTACACCTTC.

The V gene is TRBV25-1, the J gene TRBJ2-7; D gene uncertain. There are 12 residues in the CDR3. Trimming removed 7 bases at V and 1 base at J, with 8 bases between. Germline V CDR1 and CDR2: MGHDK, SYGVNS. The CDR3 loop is CASIPGSYEQYF. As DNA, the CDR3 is TGTGCCAGCATACCCGGTTCCTACGAGCAGTACTTC.

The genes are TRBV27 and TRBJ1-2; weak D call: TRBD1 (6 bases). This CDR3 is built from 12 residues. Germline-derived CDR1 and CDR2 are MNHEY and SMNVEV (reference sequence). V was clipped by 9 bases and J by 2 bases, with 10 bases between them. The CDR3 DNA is TGTGCCAGTCGGACAGAAAACTATGGCTACACCTTC. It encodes CASRTENYGYTF.

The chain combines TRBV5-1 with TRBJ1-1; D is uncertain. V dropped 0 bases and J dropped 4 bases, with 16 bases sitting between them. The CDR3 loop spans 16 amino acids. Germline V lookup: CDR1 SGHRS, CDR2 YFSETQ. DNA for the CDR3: TGCGCCAGCAGCTTGGGGTCAGGCGGGTGGGGCACTGAAGCTTTCTTT. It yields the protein CASSLGSGGWGTEAFF.

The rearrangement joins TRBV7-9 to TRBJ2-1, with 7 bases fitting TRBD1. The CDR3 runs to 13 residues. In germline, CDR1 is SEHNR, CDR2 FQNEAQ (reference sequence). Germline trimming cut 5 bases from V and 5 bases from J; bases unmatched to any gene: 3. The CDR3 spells CASSRGQDNEQFF. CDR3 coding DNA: TGTGCCAGCAGCCGTGGACAGGACAATGAGCAGTTCTTC.

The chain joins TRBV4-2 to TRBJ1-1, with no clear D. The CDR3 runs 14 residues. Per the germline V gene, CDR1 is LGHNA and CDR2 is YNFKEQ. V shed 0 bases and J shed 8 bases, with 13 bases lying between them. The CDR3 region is CASSQESFQNEAFF. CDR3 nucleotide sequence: TGTGCCAGCAGCCAAGAATCGTTCCAGAACGAAGCTTTCTTT.

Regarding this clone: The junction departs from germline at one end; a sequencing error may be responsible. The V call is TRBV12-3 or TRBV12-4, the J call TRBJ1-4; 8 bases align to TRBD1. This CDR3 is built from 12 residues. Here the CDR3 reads CASSLAGQGQAF. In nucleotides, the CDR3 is TGTGCCAGCAGTTTAGCCGGTCAGGGACAGGCCTTT.